This TCR beta chain was captured in a study of T-cell reconstitution after alpha-beta-depleted transplantation in children (dated by TCRdb to about 2016). Regarding the research as a whole: The study quantitatively tracked T-cell immune reconstitution after TCRalphabeta/CD19-depleted allogeneic hematopoietic cell transplantation in children using TCR repertoire profiling.

Unmatched junction bases come to 6, with V trimmed by 7 bases and J by 4 bases. As encoded in the germline V gene, CDR1 is ENHRY while CDR2 is SYGVKD. Spanning cysteine to phenylalanine, the CDR3 consists of 14 amino acids. The kept DNA is CDR3 alone, 42 bases in frame from the first base. Libraries were made using PCR. TCRdb shows the sequencer as Illumina HiSeq 2500. TCR libraries were prepared with molecular barcoding, using unique molecular identifiers to normalize TCRbeta repertoire quantification. TCRdb reprocessed the public reads (quality trimming at Q25 with fastp, clone calling with MiXCR) and kept in-frame beta chains. Each entry is one CDR3 protein sequence, shown with its most common DNA and genes. This sample is represented by some 240,000 distinct CDR3 sequences; 9.7% of them were singletons. The top ten clones comprise less than 6% of the sample. At least ten counts were recorded for this clonotype. Which antigen it targets is not known. No base quality information exists; no much larger clone differs at one position.

This TCR was recovered from a human donor who donated a stem cell graft to a child with SCID. The starting material was PBMCs from the stem cell graft donor, obtained from the stem cell graft. The sequence is built from TRBV10-3 and TRBJ2-2; TRBD1 aligns with 7 central bases. In nucleotides, the sequence is TGTGCCATCAAAAGGGGGCCGGGCACCGGGGAGCTGTTTTTT. Its amino acids are CAIKRGPGTGELFF.